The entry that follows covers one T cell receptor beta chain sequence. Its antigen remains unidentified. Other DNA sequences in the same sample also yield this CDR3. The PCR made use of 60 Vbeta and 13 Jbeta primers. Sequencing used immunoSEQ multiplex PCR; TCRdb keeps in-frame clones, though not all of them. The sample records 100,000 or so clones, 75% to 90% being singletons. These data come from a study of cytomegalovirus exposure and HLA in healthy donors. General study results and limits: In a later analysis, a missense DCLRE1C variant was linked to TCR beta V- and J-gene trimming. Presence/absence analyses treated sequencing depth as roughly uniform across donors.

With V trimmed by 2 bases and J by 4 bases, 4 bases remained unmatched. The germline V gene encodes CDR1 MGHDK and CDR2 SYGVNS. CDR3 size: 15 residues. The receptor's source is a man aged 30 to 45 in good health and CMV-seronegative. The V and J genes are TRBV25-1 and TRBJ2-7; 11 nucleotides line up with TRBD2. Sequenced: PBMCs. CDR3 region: CASSEPGTSGYEQYF. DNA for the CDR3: TGTGCCAGCAGTGAACCCGGGACTAGCGGATACGAGCAGTACTTC.